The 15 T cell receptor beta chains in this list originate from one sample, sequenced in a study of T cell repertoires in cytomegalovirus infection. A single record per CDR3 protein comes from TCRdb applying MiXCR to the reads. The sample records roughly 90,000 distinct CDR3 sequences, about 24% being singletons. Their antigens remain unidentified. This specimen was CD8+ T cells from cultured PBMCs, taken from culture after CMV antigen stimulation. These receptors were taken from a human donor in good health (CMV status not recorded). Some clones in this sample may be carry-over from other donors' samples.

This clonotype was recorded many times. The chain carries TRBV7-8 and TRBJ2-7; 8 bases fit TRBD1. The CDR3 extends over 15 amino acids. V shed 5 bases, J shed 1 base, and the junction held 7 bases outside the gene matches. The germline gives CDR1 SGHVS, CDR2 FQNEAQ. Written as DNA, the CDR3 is TGTGCCAGCAGCCTGACGACAGGGGATTCCTACGAGCAGTACTTC. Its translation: CASSLTTGDSYEQYF. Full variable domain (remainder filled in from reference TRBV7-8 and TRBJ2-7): GAGVSQSPRYKVAKRGQDVALRCDPISGHVSLFWYQQALGQGPEFLTYFQNEAQLDKSGLPSDRFFAERPEGSVSTLKIQRTQQEDSAVYLCASSLTTGDSYEQYFGPGTRLTVT.

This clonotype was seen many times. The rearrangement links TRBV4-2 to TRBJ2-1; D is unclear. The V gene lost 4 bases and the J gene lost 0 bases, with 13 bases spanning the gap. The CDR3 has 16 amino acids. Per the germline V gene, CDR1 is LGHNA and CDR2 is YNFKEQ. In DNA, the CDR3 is TGTGCCAGCAGCCCCCTATCGGGCAGCTCCTACAATGAGCAGTTCTTC. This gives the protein CASSPLSGSSYNEQFF.

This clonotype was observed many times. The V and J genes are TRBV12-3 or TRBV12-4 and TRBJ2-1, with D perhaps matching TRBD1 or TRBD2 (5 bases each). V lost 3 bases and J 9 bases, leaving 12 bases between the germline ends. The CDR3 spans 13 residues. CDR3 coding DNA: TGTGCCAGCAGTTTGGGACCTGGGGGTGAGCAGTTCTTC. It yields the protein CASSLGPGGEQFF.

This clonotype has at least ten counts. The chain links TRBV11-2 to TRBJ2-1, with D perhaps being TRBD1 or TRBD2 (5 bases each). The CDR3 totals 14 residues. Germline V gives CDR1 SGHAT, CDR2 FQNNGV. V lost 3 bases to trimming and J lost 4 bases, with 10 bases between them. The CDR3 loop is CASSFWDPYNEQFF. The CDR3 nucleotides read TGTGCCAGCAGCTTCTGGGACCCATACAATGAGCAGTTCTTC.

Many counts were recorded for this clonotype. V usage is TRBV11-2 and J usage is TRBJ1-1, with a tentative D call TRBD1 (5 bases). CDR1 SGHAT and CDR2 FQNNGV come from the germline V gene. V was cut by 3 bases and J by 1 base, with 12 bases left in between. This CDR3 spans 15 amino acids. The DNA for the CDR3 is TGTGCCAGCAGCTTTGGACGGGGACGGAACACTGAAGCTTTCTTT. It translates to CASSFGRGRNTEAFF.

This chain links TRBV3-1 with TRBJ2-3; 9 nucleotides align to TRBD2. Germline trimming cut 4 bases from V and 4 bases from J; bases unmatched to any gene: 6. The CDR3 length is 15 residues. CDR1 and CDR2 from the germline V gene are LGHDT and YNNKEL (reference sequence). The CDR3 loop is CASSLVAGAPDTQYF. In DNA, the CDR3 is TGTGCCAGCAGCCTCGTAGCGGGAGCCCCAGATACGCAGTATTTT.

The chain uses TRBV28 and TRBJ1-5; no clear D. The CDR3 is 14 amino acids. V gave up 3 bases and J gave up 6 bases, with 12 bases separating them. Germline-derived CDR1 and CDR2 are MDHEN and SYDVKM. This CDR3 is CASSFPVYSQPQHF. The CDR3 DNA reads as TGTGCCAGCAGTTTTCCAGTTTATAGTCAGCCCCAGCATTTT.

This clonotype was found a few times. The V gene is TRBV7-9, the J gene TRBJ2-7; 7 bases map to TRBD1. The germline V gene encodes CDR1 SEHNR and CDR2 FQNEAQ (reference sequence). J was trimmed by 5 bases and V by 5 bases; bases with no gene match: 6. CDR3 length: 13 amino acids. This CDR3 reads CASSPTDRDEQYF. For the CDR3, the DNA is TGTGCCAGCAGCCCGACCGACAGGGACGAGCAGTACTTC. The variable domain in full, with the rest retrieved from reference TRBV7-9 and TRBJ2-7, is DTGVSQNPRHKITKRGQNVTFRCDPISEHNRLYWYRQTLGQGPEFLTYFQNEAQLEKSRLLSDRFSAERPKGSFSTLEIQRTEQGDSAMYLCASSPTDRDEQYFGPGTRLTVT.

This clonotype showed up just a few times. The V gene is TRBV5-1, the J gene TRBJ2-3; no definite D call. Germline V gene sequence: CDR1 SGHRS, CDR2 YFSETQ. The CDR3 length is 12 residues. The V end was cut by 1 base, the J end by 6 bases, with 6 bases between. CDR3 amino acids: CASSLSRDTQYF. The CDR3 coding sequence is TGCGCCAGCAGCTTGTCTCGCGATACGCAGTATTTT.

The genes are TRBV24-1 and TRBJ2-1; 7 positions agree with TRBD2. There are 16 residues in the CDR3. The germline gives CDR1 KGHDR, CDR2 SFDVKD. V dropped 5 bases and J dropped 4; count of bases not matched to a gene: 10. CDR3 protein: CATSGSASGEYNEQFF. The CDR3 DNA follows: TGTGCCACCAGTGGGAGTGCGAGCGGGGAGTACAATGAGCAGTTCTTC.

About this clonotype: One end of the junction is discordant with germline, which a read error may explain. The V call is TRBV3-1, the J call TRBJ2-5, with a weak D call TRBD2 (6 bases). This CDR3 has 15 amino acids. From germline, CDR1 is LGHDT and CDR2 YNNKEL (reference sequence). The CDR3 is CASSQESSAQETRYF. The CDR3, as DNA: TGTGCCAGCAGCCAAGAGTCTAGCGCACAAGAGACCCGGTACTTC.

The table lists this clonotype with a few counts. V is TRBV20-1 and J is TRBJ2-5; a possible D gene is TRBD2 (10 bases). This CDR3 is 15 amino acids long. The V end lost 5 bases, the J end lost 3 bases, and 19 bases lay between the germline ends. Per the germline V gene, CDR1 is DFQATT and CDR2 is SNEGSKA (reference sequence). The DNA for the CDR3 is TGCAGTGCTGGAACTAGCGGGGACAGGGAAGAGACCCAGTACTTC. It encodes CSAGTSGDREETQYF.

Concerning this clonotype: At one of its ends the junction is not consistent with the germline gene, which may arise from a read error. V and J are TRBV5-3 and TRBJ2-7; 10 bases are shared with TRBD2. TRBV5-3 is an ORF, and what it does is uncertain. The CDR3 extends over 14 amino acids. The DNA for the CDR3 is TGTGCCAGCAGCTTGAGCGGGGGGGTCAACGAGCAGTACTTC. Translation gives CASSLSGGVNEQYF.

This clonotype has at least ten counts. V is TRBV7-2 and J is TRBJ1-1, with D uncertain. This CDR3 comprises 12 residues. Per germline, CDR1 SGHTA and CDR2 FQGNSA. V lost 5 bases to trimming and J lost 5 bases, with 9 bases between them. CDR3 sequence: CASSHSRTEAFF. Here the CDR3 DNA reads TGTGCCAGCAGCCATAGTAGAACTGAAGCTTTCTTT.

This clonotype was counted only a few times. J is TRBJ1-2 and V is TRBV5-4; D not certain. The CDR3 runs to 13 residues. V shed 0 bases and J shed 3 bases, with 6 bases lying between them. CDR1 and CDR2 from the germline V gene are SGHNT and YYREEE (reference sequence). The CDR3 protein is CASSLDGDYGYTF. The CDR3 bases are TGTGCCAGCAGCTTGGACGGAGACTATGGCTACACCTTC.